This TCR beta chain was observed in a study of blood T cell repertoires in COVID-19. Study as a whole: COVID-19 samples from acute and convalescent phases originated in the United States, Italy and Spain. The cDNA or gDNA used as material had been derived from T cells, B-cell-depleted T cells, or PBMCs.

In the original workflow: For nucleated cells, counts were estimated from reference gene primer amplification. Generated by immunoSEQ multiplex PCR, the TCRdb table keeps only in-frame clones and is missing some. V, J and clone size derive from that table, while D and trimming were established from the DNA sequence. The sample carries under 550,000 clones, about 87% recorded once. Those enrolled in Seattle joined during active infection and were followed longitudinally afterward. V was clipped by 3 bases and J by 9 bases, with 12 bases between them. The CDR3 consists of 14 residues. Looked up from germline, CDR1 is MGHDK and CDR2 is SYGVNS.

The V and J genes are TRBV25-1 and TRBJ1-6; possibly TRBD1 for D (6 bases). The sample consisted of peripheral blood. This TCR came from a man aged 18-30 years with COVID-19, enrolled during active disease. The CDR3, as DNA: TGTGCCAGCAGTGACTCAGGGGAGGGTTCACCCCTCCACTTT. Protein: CASSDSGEGSPLHF.